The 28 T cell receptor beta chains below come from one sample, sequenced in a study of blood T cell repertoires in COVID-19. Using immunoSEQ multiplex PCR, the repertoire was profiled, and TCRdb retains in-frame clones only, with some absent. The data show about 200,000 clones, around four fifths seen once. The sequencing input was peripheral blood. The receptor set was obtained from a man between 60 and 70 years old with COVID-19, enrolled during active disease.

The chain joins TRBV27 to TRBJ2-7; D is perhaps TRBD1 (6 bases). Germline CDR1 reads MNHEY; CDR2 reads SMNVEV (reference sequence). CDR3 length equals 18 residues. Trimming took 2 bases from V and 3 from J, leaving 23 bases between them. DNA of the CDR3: TGTGCCAGCAGTTTAAGGGGGAGCTGGTCCAAGGTCGACTACGAGCAGTACTTC. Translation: CASSLRGSWSKVDYEQYF.

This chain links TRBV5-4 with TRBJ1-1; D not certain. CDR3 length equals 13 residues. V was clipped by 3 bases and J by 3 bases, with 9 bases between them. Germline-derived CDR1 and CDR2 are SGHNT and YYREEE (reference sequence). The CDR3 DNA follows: TGTGCCAGCAGCTCGTTGTCGGACACTGAAGCTTTCTTT. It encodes CASSSLSDTEAFF.

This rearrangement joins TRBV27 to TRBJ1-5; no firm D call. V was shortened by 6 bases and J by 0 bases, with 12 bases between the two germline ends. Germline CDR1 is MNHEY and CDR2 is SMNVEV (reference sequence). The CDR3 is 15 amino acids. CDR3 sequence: CASSPWPPSNQPQHF. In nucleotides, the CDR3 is TGTGCCAGCAGCCCTTGGCCGCCTAGCAATCAGCCCCAGCATTTT.

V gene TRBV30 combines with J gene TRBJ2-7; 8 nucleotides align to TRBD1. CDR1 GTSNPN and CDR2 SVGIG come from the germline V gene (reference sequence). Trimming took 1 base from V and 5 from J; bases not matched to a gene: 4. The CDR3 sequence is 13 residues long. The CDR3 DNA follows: TGTGCCTGGAGTGGGACAGGGAACCACGAGCAGTACTTC. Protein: CAWSGTGNHEQYF. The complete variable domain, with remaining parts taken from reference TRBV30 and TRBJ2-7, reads SQTIHQWPATLVQPVGSPLSLECTVEGTSNPNLYWYRQAAGRGLQLLFYSVGIGQISSEVPQNLSASRPQDRQFILSSKKLLLSDSGFYLCAWSGTGNHEQYFGPGTRLTVT.

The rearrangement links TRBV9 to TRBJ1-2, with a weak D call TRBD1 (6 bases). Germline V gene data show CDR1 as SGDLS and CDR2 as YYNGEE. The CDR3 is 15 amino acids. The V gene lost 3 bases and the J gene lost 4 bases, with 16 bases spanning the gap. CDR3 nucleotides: TGTGCCAGCAGCGAACGGGGAGGGGGTGTCTATGGCTACACCTTC. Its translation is CASSERGGGVYGYTF.

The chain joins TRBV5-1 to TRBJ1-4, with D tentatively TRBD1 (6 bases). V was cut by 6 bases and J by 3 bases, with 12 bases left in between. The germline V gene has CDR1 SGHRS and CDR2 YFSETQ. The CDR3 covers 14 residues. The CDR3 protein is CASTNQGPNEKLFF. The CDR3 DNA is TGCGCCAGCACCAACCAGGGGCCTAATGAAAAACTGTTTTTT.

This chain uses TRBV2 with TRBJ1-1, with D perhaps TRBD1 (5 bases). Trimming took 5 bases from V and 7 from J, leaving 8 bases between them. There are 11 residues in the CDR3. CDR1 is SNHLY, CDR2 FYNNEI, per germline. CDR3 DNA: TGTGCCAGCAGTCCACAGGTTGAAGCTTTCTTT. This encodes CASSPQVEAFF. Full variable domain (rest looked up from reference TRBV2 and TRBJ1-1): EPEVTQTPSHQVTQMGQEVILRCVPISNHLYFYWYRQILGQKVEFLVSFYNNEISEKSEIFDDQFSVERPDGSNFTLKIRSTKLEDSAMYFCASSPQVEAFFGQGTRLTVV.

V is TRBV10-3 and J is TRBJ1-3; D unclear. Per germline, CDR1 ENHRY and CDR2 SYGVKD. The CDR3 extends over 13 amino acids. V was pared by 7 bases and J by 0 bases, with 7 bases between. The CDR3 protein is CAIMGSSGNTIYF. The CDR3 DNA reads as TGTGCCATCATGGGGAGCTCTGGAAACACCATATATTTT.

CDR3 residues: CASRPDRANTEAFF. The CDR3 nucleotides are TGCGCCAGCAGACCTGACAGGGCTAACACTGAAGCTTTCTTT. This chain joins TRBV5-1 and TRBJ1-1; TRBD1 aligns across 7 bases. V trimming: 5 bases; J trimming: 2 bases; junction bases outside the gene matches: 6. Germline V lookup: CDR1 SGHRS, CDR2 YFSETQ. This CDR3 is 14 amino acids long.

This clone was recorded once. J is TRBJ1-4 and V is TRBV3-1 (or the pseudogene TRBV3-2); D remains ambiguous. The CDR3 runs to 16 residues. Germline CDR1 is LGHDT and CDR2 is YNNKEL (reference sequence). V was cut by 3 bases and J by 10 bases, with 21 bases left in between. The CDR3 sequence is CASSQGFVARESKLFF. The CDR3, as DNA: TGTGCCAGCAGCCAGGGCTTTGTAGCCCGGGAATCAAAACTGTTTTTT.

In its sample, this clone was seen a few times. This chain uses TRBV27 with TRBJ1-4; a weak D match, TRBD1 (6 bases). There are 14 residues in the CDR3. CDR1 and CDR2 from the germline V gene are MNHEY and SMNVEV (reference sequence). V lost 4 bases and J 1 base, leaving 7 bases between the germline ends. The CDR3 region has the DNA TGTGCCAGCAGTTCGACAGGAACTAATGAAAAACTGTTTTTT. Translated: CASSSTGTNEKLFF.

CDR3 DNA sequence: TGTGCCAGCAGCTTAGAGGTTGGGGCGATGGAAGCTTTCTTT. It translates to CASSLEVGAMEAFF. The chain is built from TRBV7-6 and TRBJ1-1; possibly TRBD1 for D (5 bases). Trimming pared 1 base from V and 8 bases from J, leaving 14 bases between. The CDR3 sequence is 14 residues long. Germline CDR1 and CDR2: SGHVS and FNYEAQ. Filled out from reference TRBV7-6 and TRBJ1-1, the complete variable domain reads GAGVSQSPRYKVTKRGQDVALRCDPISGHVSLYWYRQALGQGPEFLTYFNYEAQQDKSGLPNDRFSAERPEGSISTLTIQRTEQRDSAMYRCASSLEVGAMEAFFGQGTRLTVV.

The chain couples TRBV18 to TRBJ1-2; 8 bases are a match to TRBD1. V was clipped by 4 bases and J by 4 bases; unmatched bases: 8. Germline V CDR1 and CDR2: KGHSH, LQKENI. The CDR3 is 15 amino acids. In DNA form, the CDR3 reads TGTGCCAGCTCACTTGCAGGGGGCGCGGGCTATGGCTACACCTTC. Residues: CASSLAGGAGYGYTF.

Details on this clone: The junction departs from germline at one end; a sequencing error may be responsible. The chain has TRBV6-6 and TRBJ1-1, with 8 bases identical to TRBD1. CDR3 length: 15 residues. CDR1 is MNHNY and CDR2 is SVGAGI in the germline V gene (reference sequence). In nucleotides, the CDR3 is TGTGCCAGCAGTCACTCAGGGGGCGGGTACACTGAAGCTTTCTTT. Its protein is CASSHSGGGYTEAFF.

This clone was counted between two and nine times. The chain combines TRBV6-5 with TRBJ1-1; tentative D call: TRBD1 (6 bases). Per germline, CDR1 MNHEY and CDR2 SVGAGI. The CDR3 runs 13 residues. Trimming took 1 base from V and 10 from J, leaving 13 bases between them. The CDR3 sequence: CASSYFQGSGAFF. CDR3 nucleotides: TGTGCCAGCAGTTACTTTCAGGGGAGCGGAGCTTTCTTT.

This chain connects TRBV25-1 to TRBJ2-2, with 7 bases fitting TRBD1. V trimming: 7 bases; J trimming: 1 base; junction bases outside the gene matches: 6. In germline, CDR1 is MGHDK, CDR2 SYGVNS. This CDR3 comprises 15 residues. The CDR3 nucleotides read TGTGCCAGCACACGACGACAGGGGAACACCGGGGAGCTGTTTTTT. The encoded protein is CASTRRQGNTGELFF.

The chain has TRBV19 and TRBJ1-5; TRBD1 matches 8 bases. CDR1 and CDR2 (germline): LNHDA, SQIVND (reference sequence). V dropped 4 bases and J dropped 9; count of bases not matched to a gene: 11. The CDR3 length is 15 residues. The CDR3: CASSTQGAASLPQHF. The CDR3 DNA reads TGTGCCAGTAGTACGCAGGGGGCCGCATCTCTGCCCCAGCATTTT.

The CDR3 spells CASSSSGTQGYTF. For the CDR3, the DNA is TGCGCCAGCAGCTCCTCAGGAACACAGGGCTACACCTTC. The chain recombines TRBV5-1 with TRBJ1-2; D not resolved. This CDR3 has 13 amino acids. Germline V lookup: CDR1 SGHRS, CDR2 YFSETQ. Trimming took 3 bases from V and 8 from J, leaving 14 bases between them.

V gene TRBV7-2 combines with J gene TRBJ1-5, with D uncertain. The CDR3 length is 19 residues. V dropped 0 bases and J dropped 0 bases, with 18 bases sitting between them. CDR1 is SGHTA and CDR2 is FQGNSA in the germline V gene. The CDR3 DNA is TGTGCCAGCAGCTTAGCATTTGGCAGGCTGATATATAGCAATCAGCCCCAGCATTTT. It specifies CASSLAFGRLIYSNQPQHF.

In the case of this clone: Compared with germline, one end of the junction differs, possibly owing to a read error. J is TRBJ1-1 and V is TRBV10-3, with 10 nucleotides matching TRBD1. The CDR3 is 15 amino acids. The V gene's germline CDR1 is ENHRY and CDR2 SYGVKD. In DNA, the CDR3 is TGTGCCATCAGTGAGCTGGGACAGGGGAACGCTGAAGCTTTCTTT. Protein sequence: CAISELGQGNAEAFF.

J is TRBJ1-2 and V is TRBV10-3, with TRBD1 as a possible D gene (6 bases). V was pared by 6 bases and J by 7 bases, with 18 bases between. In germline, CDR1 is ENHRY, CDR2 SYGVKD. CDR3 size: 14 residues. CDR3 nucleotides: TGTGCCATCAGCCAGAGGGACACCTCGGGTGGCTACACCTTC. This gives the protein CAISQRDTSGGYTF.

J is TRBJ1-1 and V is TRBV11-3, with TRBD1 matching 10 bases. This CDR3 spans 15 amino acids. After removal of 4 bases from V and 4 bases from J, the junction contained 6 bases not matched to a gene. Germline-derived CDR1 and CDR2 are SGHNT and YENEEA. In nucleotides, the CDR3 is TGTGCCAGCAGCTCCGGGACAGGGGAACGCACTGAAGCTTTCTTT. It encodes CASSSGTGERTEAFF. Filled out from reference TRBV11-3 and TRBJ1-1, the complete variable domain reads EAGVVQSPRYKIIEKKQPVAFWCNPISGHNTLYWYLQNLGQGPELLIRYENEEAVDDSQLPKDRFSAERLKGVDSTLKIQPAELGDSAVYLCASSSGTGERTEAFFGQGTRLTVV.

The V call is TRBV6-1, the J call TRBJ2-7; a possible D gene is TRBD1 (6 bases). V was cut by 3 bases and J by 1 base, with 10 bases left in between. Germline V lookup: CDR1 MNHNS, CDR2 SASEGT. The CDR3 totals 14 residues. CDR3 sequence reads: CASSETGRSYEQYF. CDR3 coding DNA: TGTGCCAGCAGTGAGACAGGCCGTTCCTACGAGCAGTACTTC.

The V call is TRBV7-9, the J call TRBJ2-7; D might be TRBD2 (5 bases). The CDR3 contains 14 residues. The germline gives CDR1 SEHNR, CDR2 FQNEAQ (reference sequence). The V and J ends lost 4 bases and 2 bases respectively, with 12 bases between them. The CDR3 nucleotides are TGTGCCAGCAGCTCCAACGGGATACCCTACGAGCAGTACTTC. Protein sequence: CASSSNGIPYEQYF.

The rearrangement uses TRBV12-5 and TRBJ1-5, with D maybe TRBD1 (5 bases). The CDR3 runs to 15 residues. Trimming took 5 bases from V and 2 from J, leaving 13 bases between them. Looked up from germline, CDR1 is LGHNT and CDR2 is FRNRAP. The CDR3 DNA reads TGTGCTAGTGGTCCGGGGGGGACGGGCAATCAGCCCCAGCATTTT. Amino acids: CASGPGGTGNQPQHF.

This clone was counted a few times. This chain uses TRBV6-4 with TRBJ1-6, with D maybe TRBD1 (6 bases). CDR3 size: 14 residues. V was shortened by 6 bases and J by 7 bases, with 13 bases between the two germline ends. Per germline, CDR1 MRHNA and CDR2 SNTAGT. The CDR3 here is CASRKGGENSPLHF. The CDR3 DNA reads TGTGCCAGCAGAAAAGGGGGAGAAAATTCACCCCTCCACTTT.

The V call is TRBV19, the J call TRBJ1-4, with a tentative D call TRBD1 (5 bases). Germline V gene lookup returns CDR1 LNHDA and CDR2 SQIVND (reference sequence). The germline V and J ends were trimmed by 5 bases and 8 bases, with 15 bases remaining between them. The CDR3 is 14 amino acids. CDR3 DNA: TGTGCCAGTAGTGGCGGGGGTGTTGGGGAAAAACTGTTTTTT. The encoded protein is CASSGGGVGEKLFF.

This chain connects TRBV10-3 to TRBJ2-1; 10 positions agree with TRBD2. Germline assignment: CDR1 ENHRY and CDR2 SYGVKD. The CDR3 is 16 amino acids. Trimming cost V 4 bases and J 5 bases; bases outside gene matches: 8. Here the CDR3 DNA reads TGTGCCATCAGTGGAGAAGCGGGAGGGCCCGACAATGAGCAGTTCTTC. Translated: CAISGEAGGPDNEQFF.